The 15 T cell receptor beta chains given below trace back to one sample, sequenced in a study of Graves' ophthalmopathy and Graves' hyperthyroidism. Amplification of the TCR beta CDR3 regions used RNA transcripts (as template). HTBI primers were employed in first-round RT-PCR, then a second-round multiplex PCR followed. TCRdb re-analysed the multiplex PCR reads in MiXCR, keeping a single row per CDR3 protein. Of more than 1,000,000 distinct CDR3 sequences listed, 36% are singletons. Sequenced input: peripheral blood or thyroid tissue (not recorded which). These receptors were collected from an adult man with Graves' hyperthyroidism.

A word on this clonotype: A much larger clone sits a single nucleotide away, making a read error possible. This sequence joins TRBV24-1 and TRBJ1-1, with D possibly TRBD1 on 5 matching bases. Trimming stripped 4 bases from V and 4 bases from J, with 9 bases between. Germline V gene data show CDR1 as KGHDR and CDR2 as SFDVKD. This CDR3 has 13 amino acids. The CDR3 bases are TGTGCCACCAGTGACGCCAGGGCCACTGAAGCTTTCTTT. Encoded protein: CATSDARATEAFF.

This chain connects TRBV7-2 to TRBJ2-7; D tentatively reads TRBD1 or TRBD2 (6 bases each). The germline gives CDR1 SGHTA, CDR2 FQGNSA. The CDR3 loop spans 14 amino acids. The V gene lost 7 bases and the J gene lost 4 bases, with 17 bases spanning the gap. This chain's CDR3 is CASTREGGRYEQYF. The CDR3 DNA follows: TGTGCCAGCACCCGAGAGGGGGGTAGGTACGAGCAGTACTTC.

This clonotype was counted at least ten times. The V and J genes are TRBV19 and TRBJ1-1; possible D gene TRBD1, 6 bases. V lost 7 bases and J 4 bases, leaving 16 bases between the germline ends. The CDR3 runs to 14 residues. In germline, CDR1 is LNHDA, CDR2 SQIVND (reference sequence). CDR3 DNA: TGTGCCAGTATTGGGGGGCGCGGGGTCACTGAAGCTTTCTTT. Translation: CASIGGRGVTEAFF.

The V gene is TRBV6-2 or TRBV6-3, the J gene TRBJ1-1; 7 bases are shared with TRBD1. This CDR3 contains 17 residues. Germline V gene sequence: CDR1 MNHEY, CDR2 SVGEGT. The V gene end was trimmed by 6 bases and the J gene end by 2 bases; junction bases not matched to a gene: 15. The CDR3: CASSRNLDRRLNTEAFF. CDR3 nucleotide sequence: TGTGCCAGCAGCCGAAATTTGGACAGGAGGCTTAACACTGAAGCTTTCTTT.

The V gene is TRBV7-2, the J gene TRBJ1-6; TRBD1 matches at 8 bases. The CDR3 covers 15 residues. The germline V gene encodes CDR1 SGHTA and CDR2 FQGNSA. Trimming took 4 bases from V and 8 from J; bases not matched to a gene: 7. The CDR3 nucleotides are TGTGCCAGCAGCTCGTCCAGGGGGCTGGATTCACCCCTCCACTTT. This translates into CASSSSRGLDSPLHF.

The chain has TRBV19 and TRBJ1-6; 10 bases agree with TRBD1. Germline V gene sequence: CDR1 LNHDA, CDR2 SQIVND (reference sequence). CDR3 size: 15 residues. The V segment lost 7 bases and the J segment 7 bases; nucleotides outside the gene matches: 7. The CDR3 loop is CASTPGQGTNSPLHF. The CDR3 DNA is TGTGCCAGTACCCCGGGACAGGGGACCAATTCACCCCTCCACTTT.

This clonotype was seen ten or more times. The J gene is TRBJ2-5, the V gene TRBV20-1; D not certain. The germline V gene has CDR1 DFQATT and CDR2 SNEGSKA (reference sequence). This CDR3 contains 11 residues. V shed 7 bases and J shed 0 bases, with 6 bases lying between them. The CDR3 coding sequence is TGCAGTGGTCTATACCAAGAGACCCAGTACTTC. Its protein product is CSGLYQETQYF.

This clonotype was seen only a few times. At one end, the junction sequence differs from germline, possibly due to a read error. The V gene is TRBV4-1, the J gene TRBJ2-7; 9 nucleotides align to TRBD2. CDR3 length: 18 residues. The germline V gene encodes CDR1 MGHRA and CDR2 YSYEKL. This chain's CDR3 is CASSQEASGITSSYERYF. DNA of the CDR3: TGCGCCAGCAGCCAAGAGGCTAGCGGGATTACTAGCTCCTACGAGCGGTACTTC.

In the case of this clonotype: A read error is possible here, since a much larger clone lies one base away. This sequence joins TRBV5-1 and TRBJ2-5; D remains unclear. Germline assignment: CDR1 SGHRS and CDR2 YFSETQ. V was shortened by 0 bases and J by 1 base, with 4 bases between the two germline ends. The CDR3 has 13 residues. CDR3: CASSLGCQETQYF. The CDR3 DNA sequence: TGCGCCAGCAGCTTGGGGTGCCAAGAGACCCAGTACTTC.

The CDR3 loop reads CAISQDLFYGYTF. The CDR3, as DNA: TGTGCCATCAGTCAGGACCTCTTCTATGGCTACACCTTC. V is TRBV10-3 and J is TRBJ1-2, with D uncertain. Trimming cost V 5 bases and J 4 bases, with 11 bases left between them. The CDR3 consists of 13 residues. Germline values: CDR1 ENHRY, CDR2 SYGVKD.

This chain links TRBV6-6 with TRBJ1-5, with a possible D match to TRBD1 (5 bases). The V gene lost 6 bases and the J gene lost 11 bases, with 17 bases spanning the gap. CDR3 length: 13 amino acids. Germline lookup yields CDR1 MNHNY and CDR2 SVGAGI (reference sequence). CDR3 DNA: TGTGCCAGCAGGAAGGACATTCCGTCCACCCAGCATTTT. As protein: CASRKDIPSTQHF.

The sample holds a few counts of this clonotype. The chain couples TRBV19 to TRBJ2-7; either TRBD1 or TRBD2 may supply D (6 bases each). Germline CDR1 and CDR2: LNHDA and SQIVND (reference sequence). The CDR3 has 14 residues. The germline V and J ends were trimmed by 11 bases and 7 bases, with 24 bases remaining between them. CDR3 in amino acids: CASQDGGPSREQYF. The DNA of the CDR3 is TGTGCCTCCCAGGATGGGGGGCCCTCTCGTGAGCAGTACTTC.

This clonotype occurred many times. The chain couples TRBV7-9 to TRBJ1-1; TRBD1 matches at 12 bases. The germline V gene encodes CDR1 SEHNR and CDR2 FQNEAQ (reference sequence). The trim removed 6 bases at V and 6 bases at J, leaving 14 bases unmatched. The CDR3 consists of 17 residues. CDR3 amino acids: CASRSLRDRGLLAEAFF. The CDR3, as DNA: TGTGCCAGCAGGTCCCTCCGGGACAGGGGGCTTTTGGCTGAAGCTTTCTTT.

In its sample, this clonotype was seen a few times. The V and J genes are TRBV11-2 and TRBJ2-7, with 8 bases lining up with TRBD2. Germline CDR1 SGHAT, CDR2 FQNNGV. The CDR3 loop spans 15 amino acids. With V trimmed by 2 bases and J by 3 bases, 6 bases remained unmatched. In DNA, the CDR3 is TGTGCCAGCAGCTTAATCCTTAGCGGGAACTACGAGCAGTACTTC. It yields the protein CASSLILSGNYEQYF.

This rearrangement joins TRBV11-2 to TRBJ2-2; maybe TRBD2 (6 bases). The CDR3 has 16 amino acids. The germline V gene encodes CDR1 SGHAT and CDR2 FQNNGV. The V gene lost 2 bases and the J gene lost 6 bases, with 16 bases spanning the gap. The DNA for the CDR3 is TGTGCCAGCAGCTTACCCAGGGAGGCATTATCCGGGGAGCTGTTTTTT. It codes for CASSLPREALSGELFF.